A selection of T cell receptor beta chains follows, all from one sample in a study of blood T cell repertoires in COVID-19. TCRdb's copy holds only in-frame clones and misses some; the assay was immunoSEQ multiplex PCR. Of around 160,000 clones in the sample, roughly 76% are singletons; the top ten hold approximately 9.2%. Sequencing was done on a sample of peripheral blood. These receptors all stem from a human donor with acute or convalescent COVID-19. The donor label of this sample is uncertain. The CDR3 runs from the conserved cysteine through the conserved F or W. A D gene is named only where the DNA matches it firmly. Clone size is stated in some rows and not others, as once, few, many or a class when expanded.

clone size: .; V gene: TRBV5-1; J gene: TRBJ2-6; D gene: .; CDR3 DNA: TGCGCCAGCAGCTTGGACAGGGTGGTAGAAGCTGGGGCCAACGTCCTGACTTTC; CDR3 protein: CASSLDRVVEAGANVLTF
clone size: .; V gene: TRBV7-3; J gene: TRBJ1-1; D gene: .; CDR3 DNA: TGTGCCAGCAGCTCCCAGGGAGGAACCACTGAAGCTTTCTTT; CDR3 protein: CASSSQGGTTEAFF
clone size: .; V gene: TRBV5-1; J gene: TRBJ2-3; D gene: TRBD2; CDR3 DNA: TGCGCCAGCAGCCCGGGACTAGCGGGGGCCACAGATACGCAGTATTTT; CDR3 protein: CASSPGLAGATDTQYF
clone size: once; V gene: TRBV27; J gene: TRBJ1-3; D gene: TRBD1; CDR3 DNA: TGTGCCAGCAGGGAGGACGGGACAGCGTTAAACACCATATATTTT; CDR3 protein: CASREDGTALNTIYF
clone size: .; V gene: TRBV5-1; J gene: TRBJ1-2; D gene: .; CDR3 DNA: TGCGCCAGCAGTTTACTGGCTGACAGTTACTATGGCTACACCTTC; CDR3 protein: CASSLLADSYYGYTF
clone size: .; V gene: TRBV18; J gene: TRBJ1-2; D gene: TRBD1; CDR3 DNA: TGTGCCAGCTCACCCCAGACAGGGTTGGGTAACTATGGCTACACCTTC; CDR3 protein: CASSPQTGLGNYGYTF
clone size: .; V gene: TRBV5-1; J gene: TRBJ2-1; D gene: .; CDR3 DNA: TGCGCCAGCAGCTTCCGGGGAAATGAGCAGTTCTTC; CDR3 protein: CASSFRGNEQFF
clone size: .; V gene: TRBV7-8; J gene: TRBJ1-1; D gene: .; CDR3 DNA: TGTGCCAGCAGCTTAGCGGGGGGAAAGGAAGCTTTCTTT; CDR3 protein: CASSLAGGKEAFF
clone size: .; V gene: TRBV19; J gene: TRBJ1-1; D gene: TRBD1; CDR3 DNA: TGTGCCAGTAGCCGGGGGGACAGGCGGAACACTGAAGCTTTCTTT; CDR3 protein: CASSRGDRRNTEAFF
clone size: .; V gene: TRBV10-2; J gene: TRBJ2-2; D gene: .; CDR3 DNA: TGCGCCAGCAGCCCTCGTGCGGGGGCGACAACCGGGGAGCTGTTTTTT; CDR3 protein: CASSPRAGATTGELFF
clone size: .; V gene: TRBV7-2; J gene: TRBJ1-1; D gene: .; CDR3 DNA: TGTGCCAGCAGCTTTAATCGGGGAACTGAAGCTTTCTTT; CDR3 protein: CASSFNRGTEAFF
clone size: once; V gene: TRBV4-1; J gene: TRBJ2-5; D gene: .; CDR3 DNA: TGCGCCAGCAGCCCCTGGACAGCGCAAGAGACCCAGTACTTC; CDR3 protein: CASSPWTAQETQYF
clone size: .; V gene: TRBV4-2; J gene: TRBJ2-1; D gene: .; CDR3 DNA: TGTGCCAGCAGCCAAGATCCCCGGGGGTCCAATGAGCAGTTCTTC; CDR3 protein: CASSQDPRGSNEQFF
clone size: .; V gene: TRBV7-2; J gene: TRBJ1-1; D gene: TRBD1; CDR3 DNA: TGTGCCAGCAGCTCCTGGACAGGGACCCATGAAGCTTTCTTT; CDR3 protein: CASSSWTGTHEAFF
clone size: once; V gene: TRBV19; J gene: TRBJ2-1; D gene: .; CDR3 DNA: TGTGCCAGTAGTATAGCGGGGGCCTACAATGAGCAGTTCTTC; CDR3 protein: CASSIAGAYNEQFF
clone size: .; V gene: TRBV19; J gene: TRBJ1-1; D gene: .; CDR3 DNA: TGTGCCAGTAGTATATGGGGGCAGGACACTGAAGCTTTCTTT; CDR3 protein: CASSIWGQDTEAFF
clone size: .; V gene: TRBV18; J gene: TRBJ2-3; D gene: .; CDR3 DNA: TGTGCCAGCTTAGAACAGAAAGTAGATACGCAGTATTTT; CDR3 protein: CASLEQKVDTQYF
clone size: .; V gene: TRBV2; J gene: TRBJ1-5; D gene: TRBD1; CDR3 DNA: TGTGCCAGCAGGGGGACAGGTCTTAGGCAGCCCCAGCATTTT; CDR3 protein: CASRGTGLRQPQHF
clone size: once; V gene: TRBV30; J gene: TRBJ2-3; D gene: TRBD1; CDR3 DNA: TGTGCCTGGACCTCGGACAGGGATCGTACAGATACGCAGTATTTT; CDR3 protein: CAWTSDRDRTDTQYF
clone size: .; V gene: TRBV5-4; J gene: TRBJ1-2; D gene: .; CDR3 DNA: TGTGCCAGCAGCTCACGATGGGCTGGAGAGGGCGATGGCTACACCTTC; CDR3 protein: CASSSRWAGEGDGYTF
clone size: .; V gene: TRBV7-8; J gene: TRBJ1-2; D gene: .; CDR3 DNA: TGTGCCAGCAGCTTAGATTGGAGTGGAGAAGACTATGGCTACACCTTC; CDR3 protein: CASSLDWSGEDYGYTF
clone size: .; V gene: TRBV18; J gene: TRBJ2-7; D gene: TRBD2; CDR3 DNA: TGTGCCAGCTCACCACCGACTAGCGGGGGGACTTACGAGCAGTACTTC; CDR3 protein: CASSPPTSGGTYEQYF
clone size: .; V gene: TRBV10-3; J gene: TRBJ2-3; D gene: TRBD2; CDR3 DNA: TGTGCCATCAGCCGGACTAGCGGCCCCACAGATACGCAGTATTTT; CDR3 protein: CAISRTSGPTDTQYF
clone size: .; V gene: TRBV19; J gene: TRBJ2-7; D gene: .; CDR3 DNA: TGTGCCAGTAGCCCGGGACACCGTTACGAGCAGTACTTC; CDR3 protein: CASSPGHRYEQYF
clone size: .; V gene: TRBV27; J gene: TRBJ2-7; D gene: .; CDR3 DNA: TGTGCCAGCAGTTTTTCAGGGGATGGGGTAACCTACGAGCAGTACTTC; CDR3 protein: CASSFSGDGVTYEQYF